This TCR beta chain was recovered during a study of cytomegalovirus exposure and HLA in healthy donors. As concerns this clone: Its target is unknown.

Repertoires were generated with immunoSEQ multiplex PCR, while TCRdb's copy carries only in-frame clones and drops some. The table lists 60,000 to 80,000 clones, over 80% of them singletons. Broader study findings: Associated with cytomegalovirus, according to the listing, were about 160 TCR beta chains. Many donors carried some public TCRs, although rarity characterized most TCR sequences.

This CDR3 has 16 residues. From germline, CDR1 is MGHRA and CDR2 YSYEKL. Trimming stripped 2 bases from V and 4 bases from J, with 15 bases between. The receptor was derived from a man aged 30-40 years in good health and CMV-seronegative. The rearrangement links TRBV4-1 to TRBJ2-1; weak D call: TRBD1 (6 bases). The material sequenced was PBMCs. Here the CDR3 reads CASSQPGRGLYNEQFF. The CDR3 DNA is TGCGCCAGCAGCCAACCGGGCAGGGGCCTTTACAATGAGCAGTTCTTC.